Listed below are T cell receptor beta chains from one sample, sequenced in a study of cytomegalovirus exposure and HLA in healthy donors. Here immunoSEQ multiplex PCR was the method, and the copy in TCRdb shows in-frame clones only, minus some. Here the sample spans roughly 77,000 clones, around 95% being singletons. The sample consisted of PBMCs. Source of these receptors: a woman between 18 and 30 years old in good health and CMV-seronegative. Both conserved end residues are part of each CDR3. The D gene is left open where the match is weak. Some rows mark clone size as missing; the rest say once, few, many or name a class of expanded clone.

CDR3aa	CDR3nt	j_gene	d_gene	abundance	v_gene
CASSQDYYGYTF	TGCGCCAGCAGCCAAGACTACTATGGCTACACCTTC	TRBJ1-2	NA	NA	TRBV4-3
CASSDGGQANGEQFF	TGTGCCAGCAGTGATGGAGGGCAGGCAAACGGAGAGCAGTTCTTC	TRBJ2-1	NA	NA	TRBV6-4
CASSLRSSYNEQFF	TGTGCCAGCAGCTTACGTAGCTCCTACAATGAGCAGTTCTTC	TRBJ2-1	NA	NA	TRBV7-2
CASSLGAPTTEAFF	TGTGCCAGCAGTTTAGGGGCCCCAACCACTGAAGCTTTCTTT	TRBJ1-1	NA	NA	TRBV27
CASSFLPPGLGETQYF	TGTGCCAGCAGCTTTCTCCCTCCAGGCCTCGGAGAGACCCAGTACTTC	TRBJ2-5	NA	NA	TRBV7-2
CASSQEPQGAIYGSDYNEQFF	TGCGCCAGCAGCCAAGAGCCACAGGGGGCAATCTATGGTTCGGATTACAATGAGCAGTTCTTC	TRBJ2-1	TRBD1	few	TRBV4-3
CASRGVNQPQHF	TGTGCCAGCAGGGGAGTCAATCAGCCCCAGCATTTT	TRBJ1-5	NA	NA	TRBV2
CATSNLAGVGEQFF	TGCGCCACCTCGAACCTAGCGGGAGTGGGTGAGCAGTTCTTC	TRBJ2-1	TRBD2	NA	TRBV5-1
CASSLPDTGRELFF	TGTGCCAGCAGTTTACCGGACACGGGCCGGGAGCTGTTTTTT	TRBJ2-2	NA	NA	TRBV28
CASSSAGVPGQETQYF	TGCGCCAGCAGCTCCGCAGGGGTTCCGGGACAAGAGACCCAGTACTTC	TRBJ2-5	NA	NA	TRBV5-1
CASSDGGRGDTQYF	TGCGCCAGCAGTGACGGCGGGAGGGGAGATACGCAGTATTTT	TRBJ2-3	TRBD2	NA	TRBV10-1
CARSFMTANSPLHF	TGTGCCAGAAGCTTTATGACAGCTAATTCACCCCTCCACTTT	TRBJ1-6	NA	NA	TRBV5-3
CASSYSLWGLNQETQYF	TGTGCCAGCAGTTACTCCCTATGGGGCCTTAACCAAGAGACCCAGTACTTC	TRBJ2-5	NA	once	TRBV6-7
CAWTRGGSTDTQYF	TGTGCCTGGACCCGCGGGGGGAGCACAGATACGCAGTATTTT	TRBJ2-3	TRBD2	NA	TRBV30
CATSRAFEQFF	TGTGCCACCAGCAGGGCTTTTGAGCAGTTCTTC	TRBJ2-1	NA	NA	TRBV15
CASSSTSVEQFF	TGCGCCAGCAGCTCCACTAGCGTTGAGCAGTTCTTC	TRBJ2-1	TRBD2	NA	TRBV5-1
CASRLTQGQPQHF	TGTGCCAGTAGGCTAACCCAGGGTCAGCCCCAGCATTTT	TRBJ1-5	NA	NA	TRBV19
CASTQWPGYNEQFF	TGTGCCAGCACCCAATGGCCCGGGTACAATGAGCAGTTCTTC	TRBJ2-1	NA	NA	TRBV7-9
CASSLGLGQGRSGELFF	TGTGCCAGCAGCTTGGGGTTGGGACAGGGAAGGTCCGGGGAGCTGTTTTTT	TRBJ2-2	TRBD1	NA	TRBV5-6
CSVVGDRAYNEQFF	TGCAGCGTTGTGGGGGACAGGGCCTACAATGAGCAGTTCTTC	TRBJ2-1	TRBD1	NA	TRBV29-1
CASSSRRGTGYNEQYF	TGTGCCAGCAGCTCTCGAAGAGGGACAGGGTATAACGAGCAGTACTTC	TRBJ2-7	NA	NA	TRBV21-1
CASSAGRDRGTYEQYF	TGTGCCAGCAGCGCAGGCCGGGACAGGGGGACGTACGAGCAGTACTTC	TRBJ2-7	TRBD1	NA	TRBV5-4
CASSPTRQPNQPQHF	TGTGCCAGCAGCCCCACCCGACAGCCCAATCAGCCCCAGCATTTT	TRBJ1-5	NA	NA	TRBV7-8
CAWSVGQGLLSGNTIYF	TGTGCCTGGAGTGTGGGACAGGGCCTTTTATCTGGAAACACCATATATTTT	TRBJ1-3	TRBD1	NA	TRBV30
CASVTGQGATPGGEKLFF	TGTGCCAGCGTGACCGGACAGGGGGCTACTCCCGGGGGTGAAAAACTGTTTTTT	TRBJ1-4	TRBD1	few	TRBV28
CASSPEGDSYMNTEAFF	TGTGCCAGCAGTCCCGAAGGGGACAGTTACATGAACACTGAAGCTTTCTTT	TRBJ1-1	TRBD1	NA	TRBV27
CAWSGALISGANVLTF	TGTGCCTGGAGTGGGGCCCTTATCTCTGGGGCCAACGTCCTGACTTTC	TRBJ2-6	NA	NA	TRBV30
CASSPPGTGNFNYGYTF	TGTGCCAGCTCACCGCCCGGGACAGGAAACTTTAACTATGGCTACACCTTC	TRBJ1-2	TRBD1	NA	TRBV18
CASSETSLLEPEQYF	TGTGCCAGCAGTGAGACTAGCCTCTTGGAGCCCGAGCAGTACTTC	TRBJ2-7	TRBD2	NA	TRBV25-1
CASSLGQGMNTEAFF	TGTGCCAGCTCCCTGGGACAGGGCATGAACACTGAAGCTTTCTTT	TRBJ1-1	TRBD1	NA	TRBV18
CASSNRVSYNSPLHF	TGCGCCAGCAGTAACAGGGTATCCTATAATTCACCCCTCCACTTT	TRBJ1-6	NA	once	TRBV5-1
CASSLRLAGDNEQFF	TGTGCCAGCAGTTTAAGGCTAGCGGGAGACAATGAGCAGTTCTTC	TRBJ2-1	TRBD2	NA	TRBV28
CASSPNRLDQPQHF	TGTGCCAGCAGCCCAAACAGGCTTGATCAGCCCCAGCATTTT	TRBJ1-5	NA	once	TRBV9
CASSFTGTDTQYF	TGTGCCAGCAGCTTCACGGGGACAGATACGCAGTATTTT	TRBJ2-3	NA	NA	TRBV13
CASSQASGRAYEQYF	TGTGCCAGCAGCCAAGCGAGCGGGAGGGCCTACGAGCAGTACTTC	TRBJ2-7	TRBD2	NA	TRBV14
CASSYDRVDEQYF	TGTGCCAGCAGCTACGACAGGGTCGACGAGCAGTACTTC	TRBJ2-7	TRBD1	NA	TRBV28
CASSFRGLAGAYEQYF	TGCGCCAGCAGCTTTCGGGGGCTAGCGGGAGCCTACGAGCAGTACTTC	TRBJ2-7	TRBD2	NA	TRBV5-1
CSVIRGANGYTF	TGCAGCGTGATTCGGGGGGCTAATGGCTACACCTTC	TRBJ1-2	NA	NA	TRBV29-1
CASSLRQGSGETQYF	TGTGCCAGCAGCTTGAGACAGGGCAGCGGGGAGACCCAGTACTTC	TRBJ2-5	NA	NA	TRBV5-4
CSVAGGNGNTIYF	TGCAGCGTTGCTGGGGGGAATGGAAACACCATATATTTT	TRBJ1-3	NA	NA	TRBV29-1
CAWTTGFDNQPQHF	TGTGCCTGGACCACAGGGTTCGACAATCAGCCCCAGCATTTT	TRBJ1-5	NA	NA	TRBV30